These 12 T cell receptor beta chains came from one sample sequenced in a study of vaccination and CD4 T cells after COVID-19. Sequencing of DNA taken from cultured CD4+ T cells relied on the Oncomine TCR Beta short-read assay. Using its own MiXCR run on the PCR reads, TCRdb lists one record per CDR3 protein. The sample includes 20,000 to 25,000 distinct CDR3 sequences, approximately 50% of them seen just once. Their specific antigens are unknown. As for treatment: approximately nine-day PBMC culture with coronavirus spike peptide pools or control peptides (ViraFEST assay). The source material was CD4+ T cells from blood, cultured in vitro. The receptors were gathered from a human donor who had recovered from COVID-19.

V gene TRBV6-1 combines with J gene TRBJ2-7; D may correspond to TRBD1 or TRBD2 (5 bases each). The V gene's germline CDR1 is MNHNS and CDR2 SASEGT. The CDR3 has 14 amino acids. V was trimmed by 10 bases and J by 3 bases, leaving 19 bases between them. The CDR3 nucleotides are TGTGCCACTCATTCCCGGGGACCATACTACGAGCAGTACTTC. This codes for CATHSRGPYYEQYF.

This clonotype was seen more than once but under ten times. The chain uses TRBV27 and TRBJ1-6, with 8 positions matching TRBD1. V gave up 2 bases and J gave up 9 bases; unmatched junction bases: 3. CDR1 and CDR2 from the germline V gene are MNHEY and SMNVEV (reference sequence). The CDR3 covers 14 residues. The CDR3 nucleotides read TGTGCCAGCAGTTTAGGACAGGGCAGTTCACCCCTCCACTTT. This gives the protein CASSLGQGSSPLHF.

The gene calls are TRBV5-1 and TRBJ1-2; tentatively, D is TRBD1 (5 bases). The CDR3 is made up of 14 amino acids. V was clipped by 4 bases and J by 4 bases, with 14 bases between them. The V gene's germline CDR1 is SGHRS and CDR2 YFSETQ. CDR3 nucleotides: TGCGCCAGCAGCCCGGACGGAGGGGCCTATGGCTACACCTTC. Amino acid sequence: CASSPDGGAYGYTF.

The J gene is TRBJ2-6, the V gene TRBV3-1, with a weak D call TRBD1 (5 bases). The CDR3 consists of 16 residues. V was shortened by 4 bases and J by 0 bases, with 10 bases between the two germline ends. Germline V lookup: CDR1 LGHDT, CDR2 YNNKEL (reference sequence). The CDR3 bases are TGTGCCAGCAGCCTGGGGCGGTCCTCTGGGGCCAACGTCCTGACTTTC. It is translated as CASSLGRSSGANVLTF.

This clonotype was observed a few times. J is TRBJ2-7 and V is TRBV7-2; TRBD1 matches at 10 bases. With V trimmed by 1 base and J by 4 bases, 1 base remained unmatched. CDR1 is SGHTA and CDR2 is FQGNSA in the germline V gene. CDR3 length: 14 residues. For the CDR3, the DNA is TGTGCCAGCAGCTTAGGACAGGGGGCTTACGAGCAGTACTTC. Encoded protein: CASSLGQGAYEQYF.

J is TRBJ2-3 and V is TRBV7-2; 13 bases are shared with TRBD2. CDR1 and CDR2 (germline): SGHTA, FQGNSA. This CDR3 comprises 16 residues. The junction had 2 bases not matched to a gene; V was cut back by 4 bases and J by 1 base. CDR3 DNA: TGTGCCAGCAGCTCAGGACTAGCGGGGGGCACAGATACGCAGTATTTT. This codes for CASSSGLAGGTDTQYF.

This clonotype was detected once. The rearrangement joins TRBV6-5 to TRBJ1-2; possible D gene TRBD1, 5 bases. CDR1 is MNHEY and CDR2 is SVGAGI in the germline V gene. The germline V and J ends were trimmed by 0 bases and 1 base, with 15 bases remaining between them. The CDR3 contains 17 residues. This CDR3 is CASSYSIGGVDNYGYTF. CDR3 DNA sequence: TGTGCCAGCAGTTACTCGATCGGGGGAGTTGATAACTATGGCTACACCTTC.

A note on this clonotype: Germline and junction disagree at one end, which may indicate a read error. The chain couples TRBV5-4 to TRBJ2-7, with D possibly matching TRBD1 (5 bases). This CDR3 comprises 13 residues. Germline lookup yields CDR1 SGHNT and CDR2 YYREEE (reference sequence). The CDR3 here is CTSSRDSVYEQYF. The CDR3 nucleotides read TGTACCAGCAGCCGTGACAGTGTCTACGAGCAGTACTTC.

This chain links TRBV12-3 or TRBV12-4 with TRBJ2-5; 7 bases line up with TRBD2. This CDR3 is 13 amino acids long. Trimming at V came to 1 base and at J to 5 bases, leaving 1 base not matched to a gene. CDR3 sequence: CASSLGGGETQYF. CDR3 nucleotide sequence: TGTGCCAGCAGTTTAGGGGGGGGGGAGACCCAGTACTTC.

CDR3 coding DNA: TGTGCCAGCAGTTACGCCACCGGGACAGGGGCCTCCTCCTACGAGCAGTACTTC. It codes for CASSYATGTGASSYEQYF. The gene calls are TRBV6-5 and TRBJ2-7, with 10 bases that match TRBD1. CDR3 length equals 18 residues. Germline trimming cut 2 bases from V and 0 bases from J; bases unmatched to any gene: 10. Germline V gene sequence: CDR1 MNHEY, CDR2 SVGAGI.

Here the CDR3 reads CASSLGPGADTQYF. For the CDR3, the DNA is TGTGCCAGCAGCTTAGGGCCCGGGGCAGATACGCAGTATTTT. This sequence joins TRBV11-3 and TRBJ2-3, with D perhaps matching TRBD2 (5 bases). Germline V gene data show CDR1 as SGHNT and CDR2 as YENEEA. The CDR3 contains 14 residues. Trimming pared 1 base from V and 4 bases from J, leaving 9 bases between. The variable domain in full, completed from reference TRBV11-3 and TRBJ2-3, reads EAGVVQSPRYKIIEKKQPVAFWCNPISGHNTLYWYLQNLGQGPELLIRYENEEAVDDSQLPKDRFSAERLKGVDSTLKIQPAELGDSAVYLCASSLGPGADTQYFGPGTRLTVL.

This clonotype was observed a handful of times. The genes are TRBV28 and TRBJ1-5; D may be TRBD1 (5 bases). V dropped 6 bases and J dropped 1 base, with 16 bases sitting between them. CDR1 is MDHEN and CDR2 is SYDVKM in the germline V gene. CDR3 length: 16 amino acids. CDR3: CASSLGVVGSNQPQHF. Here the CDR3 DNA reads TGTGCCAGCAGCCTGGGGGTCGTAGGGAGCAATCAGCCCCAGCATTTT.